This TCR beta chain was identified in a study of blood T cell repertoires in COVID-19 (dated by TCRdb to between 2020 and 2021). Context from the whole study: Collaborator samples came from the United States, Italy and Spain and covered acute and convalescent phases of COVID-19. The prospective study material was composed of cDNA or gDNA derived from T cells, B-cell-depleted T cells, or PBMCs. Deeply sampled blood TCRbeta repertoires from subjects exposed to, actively infected with, or recovered from COVID-19 were included in the dataset. The repertoires were released in a freely available public database meant as a resource for research on the immune response to SARS-CoV-2. The samples were drawn from the first 160 participants of the ongoing ImmuneRACE study and from over a thousand subjects provided by 6 global collaborators. Nearly every sample came with metadata listing a de-identified subject ID, COVID-19 status, age in years and sex. Where available, HLA class I and class II types were taken from metadata supplied by the sample provider and were not determined by assay-based typing.

CDR1 is given as SGHDT and CDR2 as YYEEEE, both from the germline V gene. V lost 1 base and J lost 2 bases; the stretch between them is 4 bases long. The CDR3 goes from the cysteine to the phenylalanine over 13 residues. The CDR3 DNA has 39 bases and is translated from base 1. TCRbeta CDR3 regions were amplified from genomic DNA by means of the immunoSEQ Assay, a bias-controlled multiplex PCR. Regarding the original processing steps: Nucleated cell counts per sample were estimated from amplification of reference gene primers within the assay. Sequence reads were collapsed and filtered to measure the absolute abundance of every unique TCRbeta CDR3 rearrangement. For each sample, productive Simpson clonality was calculated by taking the square root of Simpson's diversity index across productive rearrangements. TCRdb took this table from immuneACCESS and kept in-frame rearrangements with V and J called. Such tables lack part of the clones; where checked against another copy, unresolved V genes explain under half of the gap, and the rest is unexplained. V, J and clone size were drawn from that table, and D and trimming were deduced from the DNA. This sample gives 70,000 to 80,000 clones in total; about 80% of them show up just once. Around 10% of the sample is held by the ten biggest clonotypes.

The paper's findings and limits, for the study overall: How much clinical and demographic metadata was included differed by source and by participant, and the metadata was provided uncurated.

Note on this clone: The antigen it binds to is not known. Qualities for individual bases were not recorded, and no much larger clone is one base off.

Each collaborating institution followed its own protocols to collect whole blood in K2EDTA tubes. Collaborator samples were shipped for TCRbeta analysis as frozen whole blood, isolated PBMCs, or DNA extracted from either sample type. The sequenced material came from peripheral blood. The TCR comes from a man aged 45-65 years with acute or convalescent COVID-19. The chain links TRBV5-6 with TRBJ1-5; the D gene is not confidently resolved. In nucleotide form, the sequence is TGTGCCAGCAGCTTGCAGGGCAATCAGCCCCAGCATTTT. Its translation reads: CASSLQGNQPQHF.